This T cell receptor (beta chain) came from a study of human T cells and chemical hapten exposure. Time point in this sample: pre-sensitization, week 0. As to treatment: therapeutic diphenylcyclopropenone sensitization with weekly scalp DPC. Blood was collected ahead of every patch test applied. Study observations and caveats: PT1 expanded TCR numbers tracked positively with patch test score. Among TCRs, those above 1 in 1000 frequency were unaffected by DPC sensitization.

CDR1 LGHNA and CDR2 YNFKEQ come from the germline V gene. V was clipped by 1 base and J by 10 bases; unmatched bases: 10. This CDR3 is 15 amino acids long. TCRdb passed the RACE reads through MiXCR, listing each CDR3 protein once. The sample lists approximately 50,000 distinct CDR3 sequences; roughly 10% were seen once. This clonotype was counted a few times. The antigen is unknown. The material was whole blood, obtained in connection with sensitization to the hapten diphenylcyclopropenone (DPC). The J gene is TRBJ2-1, the V gene TRBV4-2; 7 bases match TRBD2. The TCR sequence derives from a woman in her thirties or forties with alopecia areata. Some clones in this sample may be carry-over from other donors' samples. CDR3 loop: CASSQALAGVKEQFF. The DNA of the CDR3 is TGTGCCAGCAGCCAAGCCCTGGCGGGAGTCAAAGAGCAGTTCTTC.